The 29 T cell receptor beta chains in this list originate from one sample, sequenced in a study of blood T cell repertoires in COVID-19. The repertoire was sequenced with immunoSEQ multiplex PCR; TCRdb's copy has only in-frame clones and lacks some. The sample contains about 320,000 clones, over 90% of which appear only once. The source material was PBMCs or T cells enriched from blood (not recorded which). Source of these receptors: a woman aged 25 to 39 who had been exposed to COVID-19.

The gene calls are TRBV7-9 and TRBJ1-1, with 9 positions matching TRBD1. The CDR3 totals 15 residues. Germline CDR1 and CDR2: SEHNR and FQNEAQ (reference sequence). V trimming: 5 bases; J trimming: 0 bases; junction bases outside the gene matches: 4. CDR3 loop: CASSPGTGLNTEAFF. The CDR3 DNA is TGTGCCAGCAGCCCCGGGACAGGGCTGAACACTGAAGCTTTCTTT. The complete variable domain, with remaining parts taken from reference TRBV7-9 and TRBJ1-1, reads DTGVSQNPRHKITKRGQNVTFRCDPISEHNRLYWYRQTLGQGPEFLTYFQNEAQLEKSRLLSDRFSAERPKGSFSTLEIQRTEQGDSAMYLCASSPGTGLNTEAFFGQGTRLTVV.

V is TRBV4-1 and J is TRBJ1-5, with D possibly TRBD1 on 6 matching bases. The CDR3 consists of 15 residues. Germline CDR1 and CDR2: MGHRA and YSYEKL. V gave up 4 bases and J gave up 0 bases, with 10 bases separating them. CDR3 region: CASSPPTGSNQPQHF. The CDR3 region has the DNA TGCGCCAGCAGCCCCCCGACAGGTAGCAATCAGCCCCAGCATTTT.

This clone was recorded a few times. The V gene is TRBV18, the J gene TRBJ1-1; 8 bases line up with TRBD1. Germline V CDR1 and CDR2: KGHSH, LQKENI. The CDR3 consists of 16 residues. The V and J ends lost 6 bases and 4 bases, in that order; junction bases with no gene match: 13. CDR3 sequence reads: CASSGGPGGGGTEAFF. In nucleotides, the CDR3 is TGTGCCAGCTCCGGGGGACCAGGGGGCGGGGGCACTGAAGCTTTCTTT.

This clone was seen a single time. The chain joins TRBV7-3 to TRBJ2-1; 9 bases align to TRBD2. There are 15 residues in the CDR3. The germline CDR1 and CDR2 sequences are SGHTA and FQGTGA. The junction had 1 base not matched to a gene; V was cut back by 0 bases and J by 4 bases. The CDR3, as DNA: TGTGCCAGCAGCTTAACTAGCGGGAGATACAATGAGCAGTTCTTC. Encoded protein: CASSLTSGRYNEQFF.

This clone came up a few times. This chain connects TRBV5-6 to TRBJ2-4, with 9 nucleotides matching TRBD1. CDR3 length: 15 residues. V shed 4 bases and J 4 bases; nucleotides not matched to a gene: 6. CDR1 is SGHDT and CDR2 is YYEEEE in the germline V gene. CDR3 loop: CASSLTGGGKNIQYF. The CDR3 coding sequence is TGTGCCAGCAGCCTAACAGGGGGCGGGAAAAACATTCAGTACTTC.

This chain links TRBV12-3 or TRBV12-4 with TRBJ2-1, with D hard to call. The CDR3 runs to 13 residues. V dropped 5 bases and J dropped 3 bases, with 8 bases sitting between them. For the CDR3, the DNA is TGTGCCAGCAGTCCCCTCAGCTACAATGAGCAGTTCTTC. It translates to CASSPLSYNEQFF.

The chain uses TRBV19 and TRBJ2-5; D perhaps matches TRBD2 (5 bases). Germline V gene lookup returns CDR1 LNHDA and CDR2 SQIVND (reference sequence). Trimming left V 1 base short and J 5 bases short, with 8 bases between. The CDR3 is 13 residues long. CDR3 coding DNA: TGTGCCAGTAGTATAGGTTCTAGCGAGACCCAGTACTTC. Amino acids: CASSIGSSETQYF. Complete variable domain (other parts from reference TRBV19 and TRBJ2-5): DGGITQSPKYLFRKEGQNVTLSCEQNLNHDAMYWYRQDPGQGLRLIYYSQIVNDFQKGDIAEGYSVSREKKESFPLTVTSAQKNPTAFYLCASSIGSSETQYFGPGTRLLVL.

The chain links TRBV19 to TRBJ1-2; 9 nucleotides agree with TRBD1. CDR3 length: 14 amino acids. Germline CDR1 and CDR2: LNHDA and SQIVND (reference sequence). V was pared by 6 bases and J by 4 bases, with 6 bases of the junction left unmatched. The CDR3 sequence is CASRGTGRFYGYTF. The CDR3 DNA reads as TGTGCCAGTAGGGGGACAGGGCGCTTCTATGGCTACACCTTC.

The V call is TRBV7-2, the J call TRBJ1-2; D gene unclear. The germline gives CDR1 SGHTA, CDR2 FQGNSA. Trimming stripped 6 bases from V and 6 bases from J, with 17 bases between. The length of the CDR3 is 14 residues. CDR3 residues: CASSGGYLKHGYTF. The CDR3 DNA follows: TGTGCCAGCAGTGGAGGCTATCTTAAGCATGGCTACACCTTC. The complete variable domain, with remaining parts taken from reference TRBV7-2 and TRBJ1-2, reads GAGVSQSPSNKVTEKGKDVELRCDPISGHTALYWYRQSLGQGLEFLIYFQGNSAPDKSGLPSDRFSAERTGGSVSTLTIQRTQQEDSAVYLCASSGGYLKHGYTFGSGTRLTVV.

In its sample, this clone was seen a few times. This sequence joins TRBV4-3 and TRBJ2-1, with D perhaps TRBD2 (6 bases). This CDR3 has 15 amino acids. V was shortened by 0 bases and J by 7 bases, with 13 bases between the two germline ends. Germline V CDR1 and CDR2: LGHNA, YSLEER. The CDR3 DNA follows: TGCGCCAGCAGCCAAGATAAAACTAGCTGGAATGAGCAGTTCTTC. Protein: CASSQDKTSWNEQFF.

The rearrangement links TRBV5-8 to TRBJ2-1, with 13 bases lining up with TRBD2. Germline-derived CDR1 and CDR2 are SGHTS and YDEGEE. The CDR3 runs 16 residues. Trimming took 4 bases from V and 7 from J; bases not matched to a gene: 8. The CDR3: CASSPVLAGGQNEQFF. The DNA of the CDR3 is TGTGCCAGCAGCCCGGTACTAGCGGGGGGGCAGAATGAGCAGTTCTTC.

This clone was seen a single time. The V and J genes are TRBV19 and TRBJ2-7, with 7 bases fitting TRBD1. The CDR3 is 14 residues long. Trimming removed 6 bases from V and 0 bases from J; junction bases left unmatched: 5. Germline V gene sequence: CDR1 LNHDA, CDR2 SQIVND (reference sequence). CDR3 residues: CASRSRQGSYEQYF. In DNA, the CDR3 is TGTGCCAGTAGGAGCCGACAGGGCTCCTACGAGCAGTACTTC.

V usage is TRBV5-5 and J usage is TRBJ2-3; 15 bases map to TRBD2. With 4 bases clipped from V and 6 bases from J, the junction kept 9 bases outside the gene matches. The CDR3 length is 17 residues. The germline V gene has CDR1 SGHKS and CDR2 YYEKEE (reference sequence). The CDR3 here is CASSPRTSGGAADTQYF. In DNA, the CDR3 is TGTGCCAGCAGCCCCCGGACTAGCGGGGGGGCAGCCGATACGCAGTATTTT.

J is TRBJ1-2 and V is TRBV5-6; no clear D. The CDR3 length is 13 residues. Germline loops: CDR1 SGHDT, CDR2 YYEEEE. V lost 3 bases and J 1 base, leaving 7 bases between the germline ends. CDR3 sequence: CASSSGFNYGYTF. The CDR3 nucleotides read TGTGCCAGCAGCTCAGGTTTTAACTATGGCTACACCTTC.

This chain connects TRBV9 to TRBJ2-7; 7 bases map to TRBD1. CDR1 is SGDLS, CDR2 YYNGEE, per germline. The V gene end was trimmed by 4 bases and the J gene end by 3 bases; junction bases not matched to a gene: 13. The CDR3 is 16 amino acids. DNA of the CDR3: TGTGCCAGCAGCCCACGAACCGGGACAGTCTTCTACGAGCAGTACTTC. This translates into CASSPRTGTVFYEQYF.

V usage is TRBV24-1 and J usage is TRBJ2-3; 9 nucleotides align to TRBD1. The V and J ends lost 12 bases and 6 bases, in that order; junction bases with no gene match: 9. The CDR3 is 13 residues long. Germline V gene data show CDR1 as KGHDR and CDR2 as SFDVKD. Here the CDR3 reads CAVRDRVGDTQYF. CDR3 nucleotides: TGTGCCGTCCGGGACAGGGTGGGGGATACGCAGTATTTT.

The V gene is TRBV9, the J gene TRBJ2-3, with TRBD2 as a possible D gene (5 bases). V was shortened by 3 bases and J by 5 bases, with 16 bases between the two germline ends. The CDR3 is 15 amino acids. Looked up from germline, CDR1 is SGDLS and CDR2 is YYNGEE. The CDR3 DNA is TGTGCCAGCAGCGCCGCCGGCACCCGGGGAGATACGCAGTATTTT. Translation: CASSAAGTRGDTQYF.

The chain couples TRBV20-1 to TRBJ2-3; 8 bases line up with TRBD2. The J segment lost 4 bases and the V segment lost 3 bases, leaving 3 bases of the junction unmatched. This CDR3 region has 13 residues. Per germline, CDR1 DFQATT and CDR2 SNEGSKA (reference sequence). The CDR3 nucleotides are TGCAGTGCTAGTCGGACTAGCTCAGATACGCAGTATTTT. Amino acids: CSASRTSSDTQYF.

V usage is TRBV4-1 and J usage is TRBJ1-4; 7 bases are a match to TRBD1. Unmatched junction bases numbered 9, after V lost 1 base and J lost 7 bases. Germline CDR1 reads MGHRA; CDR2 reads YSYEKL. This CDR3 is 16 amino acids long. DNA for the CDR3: TGCGCCAGCAGCCAAGCCCTGGAGGGGGCGGGTGAAAAACTGTTTTTT. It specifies CASSQALEGAGEKLFF.

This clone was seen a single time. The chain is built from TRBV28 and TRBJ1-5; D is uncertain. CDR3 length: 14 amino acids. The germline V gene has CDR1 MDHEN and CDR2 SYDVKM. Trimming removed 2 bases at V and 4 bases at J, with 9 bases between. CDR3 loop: CASSLEVRNQPQHF. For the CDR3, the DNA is TGTGCCAGCAGTTTAGAGGTACGGAATCAGCCCCAGCATTTT.

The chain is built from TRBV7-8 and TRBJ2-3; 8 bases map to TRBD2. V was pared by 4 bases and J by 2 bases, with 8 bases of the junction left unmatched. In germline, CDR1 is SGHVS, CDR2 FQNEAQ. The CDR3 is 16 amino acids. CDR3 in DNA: TGTGCCAGCAGCTCAACCTTAGCGGGGTTCACAGATACGCAGTATTTT. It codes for CASSSTLAGFTDTQYF.

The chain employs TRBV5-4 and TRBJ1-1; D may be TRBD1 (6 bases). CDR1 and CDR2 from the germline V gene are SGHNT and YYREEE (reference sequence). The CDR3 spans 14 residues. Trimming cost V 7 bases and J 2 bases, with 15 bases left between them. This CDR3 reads CASLPRGINTEAFF. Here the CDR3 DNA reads TGTGCCAGCTTGCCCAGGGGTATAAACACTGAAGCTTTCTTT.

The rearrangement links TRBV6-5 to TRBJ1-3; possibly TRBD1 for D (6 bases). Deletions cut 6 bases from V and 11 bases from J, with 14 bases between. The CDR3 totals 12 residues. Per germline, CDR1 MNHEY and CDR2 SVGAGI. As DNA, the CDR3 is TGTGCCAGCAGAGACGGCTCAGGGGCCATATATTTT. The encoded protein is CASRDGSGAIYF.

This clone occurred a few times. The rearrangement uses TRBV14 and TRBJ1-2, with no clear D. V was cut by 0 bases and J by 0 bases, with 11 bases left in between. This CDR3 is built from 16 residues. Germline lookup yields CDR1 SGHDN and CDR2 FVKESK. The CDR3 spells CASSQDAGLANYGYTF. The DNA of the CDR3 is TGTGCCAGCAGCCAAGATGCGGGATTAGCTAACTATGGCTACACCTTC.

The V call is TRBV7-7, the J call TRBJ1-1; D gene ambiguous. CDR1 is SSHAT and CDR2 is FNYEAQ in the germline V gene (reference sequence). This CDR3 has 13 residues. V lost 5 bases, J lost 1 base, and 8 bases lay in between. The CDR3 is CASSMSGNTEAFF. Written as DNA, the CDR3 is TGTGCCAGCAGCATGTCAGGGAACACTGAAGCTTTCTTT. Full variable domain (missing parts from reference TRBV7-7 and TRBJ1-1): GAGVSQSPRYKVTKRGQDVTLRCDPISSHATLYWYQQALGQGPEFLTYFNYEAQPDKSGLPSDRFSAERPEGSISTLTIQRTEQRDSAMYRCASSMSGNTEAFFGQGTRLTVV.

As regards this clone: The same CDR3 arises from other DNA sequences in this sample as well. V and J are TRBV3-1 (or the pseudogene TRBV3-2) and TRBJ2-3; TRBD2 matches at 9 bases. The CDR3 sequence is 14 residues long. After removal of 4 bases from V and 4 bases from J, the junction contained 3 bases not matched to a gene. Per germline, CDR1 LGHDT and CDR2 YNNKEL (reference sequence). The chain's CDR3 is CASSLSGGADTQYF. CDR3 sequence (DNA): TGTGCCAGCAGCCTTAGCGGGGGTGCAGATACGCAGTATTTT.

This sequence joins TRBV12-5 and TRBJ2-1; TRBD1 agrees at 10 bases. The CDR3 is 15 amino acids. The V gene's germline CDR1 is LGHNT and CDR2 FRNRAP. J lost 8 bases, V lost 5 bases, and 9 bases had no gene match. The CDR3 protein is CASGGPGQGIHEQFF. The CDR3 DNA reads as TGTGCTAGTGGTGGACCGGGACAGGGGATCCATGAGCAGTTCTTC.

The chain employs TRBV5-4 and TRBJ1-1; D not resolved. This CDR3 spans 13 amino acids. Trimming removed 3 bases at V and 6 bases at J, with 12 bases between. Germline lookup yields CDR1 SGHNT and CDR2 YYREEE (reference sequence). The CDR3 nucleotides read TGTGCCAGCAGCTCTTATAGACAAGCTGAAGCTTTCTTT. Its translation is CASSSYRQAEAFF.

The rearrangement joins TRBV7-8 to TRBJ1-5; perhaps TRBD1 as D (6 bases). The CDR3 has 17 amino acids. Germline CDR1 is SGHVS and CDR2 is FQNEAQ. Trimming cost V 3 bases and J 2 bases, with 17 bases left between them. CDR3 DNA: TGTGCCAGCAGCTTCGTCCTAGCTGGGGGCCGCAATCAGCCCCAGCATTTT. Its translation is CASSFVLAGGRNQPQHF.